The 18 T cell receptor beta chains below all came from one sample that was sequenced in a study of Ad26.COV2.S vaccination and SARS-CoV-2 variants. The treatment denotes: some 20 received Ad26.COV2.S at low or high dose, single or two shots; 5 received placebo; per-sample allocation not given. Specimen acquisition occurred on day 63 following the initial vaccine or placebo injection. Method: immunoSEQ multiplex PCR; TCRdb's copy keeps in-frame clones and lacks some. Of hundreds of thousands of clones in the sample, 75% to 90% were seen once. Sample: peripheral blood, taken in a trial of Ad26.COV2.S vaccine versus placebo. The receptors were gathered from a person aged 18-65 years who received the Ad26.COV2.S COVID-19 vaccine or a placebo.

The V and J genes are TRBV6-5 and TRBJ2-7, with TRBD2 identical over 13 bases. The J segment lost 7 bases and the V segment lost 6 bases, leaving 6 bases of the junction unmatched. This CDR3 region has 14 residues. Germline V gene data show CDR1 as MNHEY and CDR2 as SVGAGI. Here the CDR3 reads CASSPLAGGREQYF. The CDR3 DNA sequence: TGTGCCAGCAGCCCACTAGCGGGAGGGCGGGAGCAGTACTTC.

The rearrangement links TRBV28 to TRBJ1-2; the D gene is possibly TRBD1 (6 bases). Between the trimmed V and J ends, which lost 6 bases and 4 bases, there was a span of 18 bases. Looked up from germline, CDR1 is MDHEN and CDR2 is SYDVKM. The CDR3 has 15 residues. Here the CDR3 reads CASSAPTGIGYGYTF. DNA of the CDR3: TGTGCCAGCAGCGCCCCGACAGGAATCGGCTATGGCTACACCTTC.

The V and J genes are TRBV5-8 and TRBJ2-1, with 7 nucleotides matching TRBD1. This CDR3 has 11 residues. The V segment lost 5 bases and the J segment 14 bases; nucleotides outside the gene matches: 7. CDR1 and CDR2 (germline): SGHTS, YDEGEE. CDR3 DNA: TGTGCCAGCAGTCTCACAGGGGTCGAGTTCTTC. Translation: CASSLTGVEFF.

DNA for the CDR3: TGTGCCAGCAGCCAAGAAGCCGGGGGCGGGGGCTACACCTTC. Amino acids: CASSQEAGGGGYTF. This chain joins TRBV14 and TRBJ1-2; TRBD1 is a possible D gene (6 bases). This CDR3 is built from 14 residues. Trimming took off 0 bases at V and 8 bases at J, with 13 bases between the two ends. Germline V gene data show CDR1 as SGHDN and CDR2 as FVKESK.

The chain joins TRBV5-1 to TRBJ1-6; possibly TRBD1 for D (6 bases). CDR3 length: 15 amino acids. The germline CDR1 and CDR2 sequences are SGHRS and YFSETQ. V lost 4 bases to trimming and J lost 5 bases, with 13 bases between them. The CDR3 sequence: CASSENRADNSPLHF. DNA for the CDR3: TGCGCCAGCAGCGAAAACAGGGCCGATAATTCACCCCTCCACTTT.

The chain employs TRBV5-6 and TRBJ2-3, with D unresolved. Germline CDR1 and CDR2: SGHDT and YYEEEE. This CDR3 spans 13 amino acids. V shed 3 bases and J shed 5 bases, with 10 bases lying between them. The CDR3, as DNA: TGTGCCAGCAGCTACAGAAGTAGAGATACGCAGTATTTT. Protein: CASSYRSRDTQYF. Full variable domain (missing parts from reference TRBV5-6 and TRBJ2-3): DAGVTQSPTHLIKTRGQQVTLRCSPKSGHDTVSWYQQALGQGPQFIFQYYEEEERQRGNFPDRFSGHQFPNYSSELNVNALLLGDSALYLCASSYRSRDTQYFGPGTRLTVL.

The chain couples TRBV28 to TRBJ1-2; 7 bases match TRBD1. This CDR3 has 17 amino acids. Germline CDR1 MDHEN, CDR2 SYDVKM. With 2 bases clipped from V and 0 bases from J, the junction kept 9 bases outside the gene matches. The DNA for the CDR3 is TGTGCCAGCAGTTTAGAGCTACAGGGGAGGCCTAACTATGGCTACACCTTC. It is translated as CASSLELQGRPNYGYTF.

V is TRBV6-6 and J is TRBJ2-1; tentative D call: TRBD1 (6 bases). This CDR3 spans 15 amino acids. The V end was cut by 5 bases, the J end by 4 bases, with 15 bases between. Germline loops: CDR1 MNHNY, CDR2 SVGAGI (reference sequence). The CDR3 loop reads CASSPGQTGYNEQFF. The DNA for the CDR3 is TGTGCCAGCAGTCCCGGACAGACGGGGTACAATGAGCAGTTCTTC.

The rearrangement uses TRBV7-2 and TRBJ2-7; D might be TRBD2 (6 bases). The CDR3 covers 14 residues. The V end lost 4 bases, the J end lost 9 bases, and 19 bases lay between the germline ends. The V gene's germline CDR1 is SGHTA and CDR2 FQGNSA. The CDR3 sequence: CASSSRDGFGGQYF. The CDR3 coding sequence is TGTGCCAGCAGCTCAAGGGACGGGTTCGGGGGGCAGTACTTC.

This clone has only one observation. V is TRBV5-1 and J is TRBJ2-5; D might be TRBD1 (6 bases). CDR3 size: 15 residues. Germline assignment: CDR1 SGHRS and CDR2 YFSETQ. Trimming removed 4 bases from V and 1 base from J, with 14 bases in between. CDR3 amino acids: CASSSDGQTQETQYF. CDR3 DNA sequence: TGCGCCAGCAGCAGCGATGGACAGACCCAAGAGACCCAGTACTTC. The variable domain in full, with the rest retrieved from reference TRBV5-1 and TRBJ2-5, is KAGVTQTPRYLIKTRGQQVTLSCSPISGHRSVSWYQQTPGQGLQFLFEYFSETQRNKGNFPGRFSGRQFSNSRSEMNVSTLELGDSALYLCASSSDGQTQETQYFGPGTRLLVL.

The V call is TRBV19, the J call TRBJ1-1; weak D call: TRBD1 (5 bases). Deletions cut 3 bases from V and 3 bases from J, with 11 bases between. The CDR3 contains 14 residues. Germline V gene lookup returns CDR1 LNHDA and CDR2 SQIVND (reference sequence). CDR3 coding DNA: TGTGCCAGTAGTATCTCCGTAGGGGACACTGAAGCTTTCTTT. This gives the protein CASSISVGDTEAFF.

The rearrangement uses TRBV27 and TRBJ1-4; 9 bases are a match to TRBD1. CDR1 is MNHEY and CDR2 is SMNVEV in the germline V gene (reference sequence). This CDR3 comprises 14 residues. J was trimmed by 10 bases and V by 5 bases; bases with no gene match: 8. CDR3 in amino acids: CASSAGQGIGKLFF. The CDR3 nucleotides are TGTGCCAGCAGTGCGGGACAGGGAATCGGAAAACTGTTTTTT.

The DNA of the CDR3 is TGTGCCAGCACCGTGACAGCGTTTTTTGGGACTGAAGCTTTCTTT. It codes for CASTVTAFFGTEAFF. V and J are TRBV28 and TRBJ1-1; TRBD1 is a possible D gene (5 bases). Trimming took 7 bases from V and 5 from J, leaving 20 bases between them. The CDR3 has 15 residues. CDR1 and CDR2 from the germline V gene are MDHEN and SYDVKM.

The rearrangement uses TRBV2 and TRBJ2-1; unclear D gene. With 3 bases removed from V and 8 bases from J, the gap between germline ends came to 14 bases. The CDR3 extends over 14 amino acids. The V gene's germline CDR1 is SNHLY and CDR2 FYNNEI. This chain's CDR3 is CASSELTNGDEQFF. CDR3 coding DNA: TGTGCCAGCAGTGAGCTTACAAACGGCGATGAGCAGTTCTTC. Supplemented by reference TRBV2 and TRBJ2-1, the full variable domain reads EPEVTQTPSHQVTQMGQEVILRCVPISNHLYFYWYRQILGQKVEFLVSFYNNEISEKSEIFDDQFSVERPDGSNFTLKIRSTKLEDSAMYFCASSELTNGDEQFFGPGTRLTVL.

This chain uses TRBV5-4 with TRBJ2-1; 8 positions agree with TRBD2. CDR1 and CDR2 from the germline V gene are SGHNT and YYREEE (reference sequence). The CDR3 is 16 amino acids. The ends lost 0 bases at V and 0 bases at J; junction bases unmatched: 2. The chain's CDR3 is CASSLDGTSSYNEQFF. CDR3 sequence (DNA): TGTGCCAGCAGCTTGGACGGGACTAGCTCCTACAATGAGCAGTTCTTC.

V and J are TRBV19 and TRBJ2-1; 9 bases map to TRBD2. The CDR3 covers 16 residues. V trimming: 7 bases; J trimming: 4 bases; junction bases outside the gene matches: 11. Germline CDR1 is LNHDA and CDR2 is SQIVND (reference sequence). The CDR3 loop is CASKGGSGRVYNEQFF. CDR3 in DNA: TGTGCCAGTAAAGGTGGTAGCGGGAGAGTTTACAATGAGCAGTTCTTC.

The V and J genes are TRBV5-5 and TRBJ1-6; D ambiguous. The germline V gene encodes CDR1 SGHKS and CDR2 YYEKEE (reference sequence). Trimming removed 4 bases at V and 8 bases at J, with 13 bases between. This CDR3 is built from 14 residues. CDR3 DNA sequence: TGTGCCAGCAGCCCCCCCGCCCAGGATTCACCCCTCCACTTT. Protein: CASSPPAQDSPLHF.

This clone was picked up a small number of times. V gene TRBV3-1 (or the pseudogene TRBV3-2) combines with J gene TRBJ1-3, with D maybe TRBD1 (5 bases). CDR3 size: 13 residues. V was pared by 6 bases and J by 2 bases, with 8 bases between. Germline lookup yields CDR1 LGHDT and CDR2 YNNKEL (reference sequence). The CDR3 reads CASRTATGNTIYF. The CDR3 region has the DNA TGTGCCAGCAGGACAGCAACTGGAAACACCATATATTTT.